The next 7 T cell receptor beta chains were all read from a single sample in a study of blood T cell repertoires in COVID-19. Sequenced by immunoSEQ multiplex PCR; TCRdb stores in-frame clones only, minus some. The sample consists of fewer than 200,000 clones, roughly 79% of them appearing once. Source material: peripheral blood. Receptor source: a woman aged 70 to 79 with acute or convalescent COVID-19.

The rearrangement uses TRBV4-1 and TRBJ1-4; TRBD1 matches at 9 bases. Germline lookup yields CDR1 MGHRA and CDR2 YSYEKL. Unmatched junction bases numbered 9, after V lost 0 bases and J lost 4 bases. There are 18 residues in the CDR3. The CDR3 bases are TGCGCCAGCAGCCAAGATGGGGGACAGGGAACCTTTAATGAAAAACTGTTTTTT. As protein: CASSQDGGQGTFNEKLFF.

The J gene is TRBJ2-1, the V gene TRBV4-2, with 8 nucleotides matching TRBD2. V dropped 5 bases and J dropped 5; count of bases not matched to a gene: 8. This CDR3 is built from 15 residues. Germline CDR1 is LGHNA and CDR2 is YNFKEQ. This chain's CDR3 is CASSYRLATNNEQFF. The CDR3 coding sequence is TGTGCCAGCAGCTATAGACTAGCGACGAACAATGAGCAGTTCTTC.

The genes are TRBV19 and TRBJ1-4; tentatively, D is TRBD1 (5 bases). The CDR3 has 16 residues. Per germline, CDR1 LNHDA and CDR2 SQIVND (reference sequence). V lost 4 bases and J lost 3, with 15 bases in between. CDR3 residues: CASSTPGGPANEKLFF. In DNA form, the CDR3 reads TGTGCCAGTAGTACCCCGGGGGGACCGGCTAATGAAAAACTGTTTTTT.

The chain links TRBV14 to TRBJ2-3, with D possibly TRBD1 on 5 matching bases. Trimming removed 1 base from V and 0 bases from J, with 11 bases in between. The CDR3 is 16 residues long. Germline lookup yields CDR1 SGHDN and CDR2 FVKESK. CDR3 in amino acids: CASSQARTSSTDTQYF. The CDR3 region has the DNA TGTGCCAGCAGCCAAGCCAGGACATCTAGCACAGATACGCAGTATTTT.

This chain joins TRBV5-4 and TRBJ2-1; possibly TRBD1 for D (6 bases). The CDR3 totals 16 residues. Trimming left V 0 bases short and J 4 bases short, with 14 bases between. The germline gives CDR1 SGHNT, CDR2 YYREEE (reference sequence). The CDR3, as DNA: TGTGCCAGCAGCTTGGCCGGGACACCCAGTTACAATGAGCAGTTCTTC. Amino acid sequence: CASSLAGTPSYNEQFF.

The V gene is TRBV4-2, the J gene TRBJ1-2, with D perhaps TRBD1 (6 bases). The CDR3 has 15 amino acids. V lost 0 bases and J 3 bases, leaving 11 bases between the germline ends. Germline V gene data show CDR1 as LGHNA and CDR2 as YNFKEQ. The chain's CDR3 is CASSQETGSHYGYTF. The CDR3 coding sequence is TGTGCCAGCAGCCAAGAGACAGGTTCCCACTATGGCTACACCTTC.

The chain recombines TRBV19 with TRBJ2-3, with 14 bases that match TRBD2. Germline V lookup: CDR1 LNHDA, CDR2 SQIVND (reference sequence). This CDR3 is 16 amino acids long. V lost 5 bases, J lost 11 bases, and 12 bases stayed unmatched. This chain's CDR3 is CASSPGGGTSGSKQYF. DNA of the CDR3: TGTGCCAGTAGTCCGGGCGGCGGGACTAGCGGGAGTAAGCAGTATTTT.